These 31 T cell receptor beta chains were sequenced from one sample in a study of T cells in Graves' hyperthyroidism and ophthalmopathy. Amplified regions were TCR beta CDR3 sequences from RNA transcripts. HTBI primers were the set used in a first-round RT-PCR of the TCR CDR3. TCRdb re-called the multiplex PCR reads with MiXCR, one entry per CDR3 protein. The sample records about 340,000 distinct CDR3 sequences, 21% being singletons. Material for sequencing was blood. All receptors derive from a woman aged 45 to 65 with Graves' hyperthyroidism.

The chain employs TRBV19 and TRBJ2-5, with a weak D call TRBD1 (5 bases). Trimming cost V 1 base and J 4 bases, with 13 bases left between them. This CDR3 contains 15 residues. The V gene's germline CDR1 is LNHDA and CDR2 SQIVND (reference sequence). The CDR3 DNA reads TGTGCCAGTAGTATAGGGGGCACCCCCGTAGAGACCCAGTACTTC. It encodes CASSIGGTPVETQYF.

The chain joins TRBV15 to TRBJ2-2; D is possibly TRBD2 (5 bases). Looked up from germline, CDR1 is LNHNV and CDR2 is YYDKDF (reference sequence). V lost 1 base and J 4 bases, leaving 10 bases between the germline ends. This CDR3 region has 15 residues. The CDR3 DNA sequence: TGTGCCACCAGCAGAGGTTTGGGGAGCACCGGGGAGCTGTTTTTT. Protein sequence: CATSRGLGSTGELFF.

V and J are TRBV20-1 and TRBJ2-1; 7 nucleotides line up with TRBD2. The germline V gene encodes CDR1 DFQATT and CDR2 SNEGSKA (reference sequence). Trimming cost V 5 bases and J 6 bases; bases outside gene matches: 7. The CDR3 loop spans 13 amino acids. CDR3 amino acids: CSAAAGFGNEQFF. DNA of the CDR3: TGCAGTGCTGCAGCGGGATTCGGCAATGAGCAGTTCTTC.

This clonotype was observed a handful of times. The chain employs TRBV3-1 and TRBJ2-3, with a weak D call TRBD2 (5 bases). V dropped 4 bases and J dropped 1 base, with 9 bases sitting between them. Germline CDR1 LGHDT, CDR2 YNNKEL (reference sequence). This CDR3 has 14 amino acids. CDR3 residues: CASSPSLRTDTQYF. CDR3 in DNA: TGTGCCAGCAGCCCTAGCCTCCGCACAGATACGCAGTATTTT.

In its sample, this clonotype was seen many times. This chain links TRBV28 with TRBJ1-4; no reliable D call. This CDR3 spans 13 amino acids. The germline V gene encodes CDR1 MDHEN and CDR2 SYDVKM. Trimming took 5 bases from V and 0 from J, leaving 4 bases between them. CDR3 nucleotide sequence: TGTGCCAGCAGTAACCCAACTAATGAAAAACTGTTTTTT. Translated, it gives CASSNPTNEKLFF.

This clonotype was observed at least ten times. The V and J genes are TRBV20-1 and TRBJ2-5; TRBD2 matches at 11 bases. The germline V gene has CDR1 DFQATT and CDR2 SNEGSKA (reference sequence). Trimming removed 4 bases from V and 6 bases from J; junction bases left unmatched: 7. This CDR3 is built from 14 residues. CDR3 nucleotides: TGCAGTGCTAATAGCGGGAGGGCTGGGAAGACCCAGTACTTC. It is translated as CSANSGRAGKTQYF.

This clonotype was seen a few times. CDR3 sequence (DNA): TGTGCCACCAGGGGACAGGGACAAGAGACCCAGTACTTC. As protein: CATRGQGQETQYF. This chain uses TRBV24-1 with TRBJ2-5; 9 bases map to TRBD1. Losses at the gene ends were 7 bases for V and 2 bases for J; bases not matched to a gene: 1. CDR1 is KGHDR and CDR2 is SFDVKD in the germline V gene. The CDR3 covers 13 residues.

The rearrangement uses TRBV19 and TRBJ1-5; D call uncertain. V dropped 6 bases and J dropped 7 bases, with 13 bases sitting between them. The CDR3 extends over 13 amino acids. The V gene's germline CDR1 is LNHDA and CDR2 SQIVND (reference sequence). The chain's CDR3 is CASRTRYGQPQHF. The DNA for the CDR3 is TGTGCCAGTAGGACTAGGTACGGGCAGCCCCAGCATTTT.

This clonotype was detected ten times or more. This rearrangement joins TRBV11-3 to TRBJ2-1; D perhaps matches TRBD2 (5 bases). V was cut by 5 bases and J by 4 bases, with 15 bases left in between. The CDR3 totals 15 residues. Germline CDR1 reads SGHNT; CDR2 reads YENEEA. DNA of the CDR3: TGTGCCAGCAGCCCAGGAGGCGACCGGTACAATGAGCAGTTCTTC. Amino acids: CASSPGGDRYNEQFF.

This clonotype was seen repeatedly, ten times or more. This chain links TRBV13 with TRBJ2-7, with 7 nucleotides matching TRBD1. The germline V gene encodes CDR1 PRHDT and CDR2 FYEKMQ (reference sequence). The CDR3 covers 15 residues. V lost 5 bases and J lost 1; bases outside the gene matches: 8. The CDR3 reads CASSKTTGVSYEQYF. As DNA, the CDR3 is TGTGCCAGCAGCAAGACAACAGGGGTGTCCTACGAGCAGTACTTC.

This clonotype was seen repeatedly, ten times or more. The chain combines TRBV10-2 with TRBJ2-7; no clear D. V gave up 0 bases and J gave up 3 bases, with 12 bases separating them. The CDR3 consists of 15 residues. Germline lookup yields CDR1 WSHSY and CDR2 SAAADI. The CDR3 is CASSESAPTLYEQYF. CDR3 nucleotide sequence: TGCGCCAGCAGTGAGTCGGCCCCTACTCTCTACGAGCAGTACTTC.

The chain recombines TRBV10-3 with TRBJ2-1; D gene ambiguous. V was cut by 2 bases and J by 6 bases, with 11 bases left in between. Germline CDR1 reads ENHRY; CDR2 reads SYGVKD. The CDR3 runs 14 residues. CDR3 sequence reads: CAISEKTQLNEQFF. The CDR3 DNA is TGTGCCATCAGTGAGAAGACACAGCTCAATGAGCAGTTCTTC.

This chain links TRBV6-5 with TRBJ2-7; 11 bases align to TRBD2. The junction had 4 bases not matched to a gene; V was cut back by 0 bases and J by 3 bases. The length of the CDR3 is 16 residues. Germline V lookup: CDR1 MNHEY, CDR2 SVGAGI. CDR3 residues: CASSYSLAGGSYEQYF. The CDR3 nucleotides read TGTGCCAGCAGTTACTCCCTAGCGGGAGGCAGCTACGAGCAGTACTTC.

This clonotype was recorded at least ten times. The J gene is TRBJ2-7, the V gene TRBV20-1; D might be TRBD2 (5 bases). The CDR3 has 18 residues. Trimming removed 0 bases at V and 0 bases at J, with 21 bases between. Germline V gene sequence: CDR1 DFQATT, CDR2 SNEGSKA (reference sequence). CDR3 amino acids: CSARDLTGINTYSYEQYF. In DNA form, the CDR3 reads TGCAGTGCTAGAGATCTTACGGGAATTAACACATACTCCTACGAGCAGTACTTC.

The genes are TRBV30 and TRBJ1-1, with D uncertain. V lost 3 bases to trimming and J lost 7 bases, with 12 bases between them. Germline assignment: CDR1 GTSNPN and CDR2 SVGIG (reference sequence). The CDR3 length is 12 residues. The CDR3 here is CAWRTTEGEAFF. In DNA, the CDR3 is TGTGCCTGGAGGACGACTGAAGGTGAAGCTTTCTTT.

The chain is built from TRBV5-6 and TRBJ2-2; no clear D gene. V lost 4 bases and J 1 base, leaving 11 bases between the germline ends. The CDR3 is 15 amino acids. Per the germline V gene, CDR1 is SGHDT and CDR2 is YYEEEE. CDR3 loop: CASSHYRQNTGELFF. The DNA for the CDR3 is TGTGCCAGCAGCCACTACCGACAGAACACCGGGGAGCTGTTTTTT. The variable domain in full, with the rest retrieved from reference TRBV5-6 and TRBJ2-2, is DAGVTQSPTHLIKTRGQQVTLRCSPKSGHDTVSWYQQALGQGPQFIFQYYEEEERQRGNFPDRFSGHQFPNYSSELNVNALLLGDSALYLCASSHYRQNTGELFFGEGSRLTVL.

In DNA, the CDR3 is TGCGCCAGCAGCTTGGATCAGGGAGGTGGCTACACCTTC. Translation gives CASSLDQGGGYTF. The chain has TRBV5-1 and TRBJ1-2, with a weak D call TRBD1 (5 bases). The CDR3 has 13 amino acids. Germline CDR1 and CDR2: SGHRS and YFSETQ. V lost 0 bases, J lost 7 bases, and 10 bases lay in between.

The chain couples TRBV7-8 to TRBJ1-2, with 9 bases matching TRBD1. Trimming removed 6 bases from V and 2 bases from J; junction bases left unmatched: 7. CDR1 and CDR2 (germline): SGHVS, FQNEAQ. The CDR3 runs to 15 residues. CDR3 in amino acids: CASSLRTGANYGYTF. DNA of the CDR3: TGTGCCAGCAGTCTCAGGACAGGGGCGAACTATGGCTACACCTTC.

This chain links TRBV19 with TRBJ2-2; D uncertain. V was clipped by 2 bases and J by 5 bases, with 9 bases between them. This CDR3 comprises 14 residues. Germline CDR1 LNHDA, CDR2 SQIVND (reference sequence). The CDR3, as DNA: TGTGCCAGTAGTATAAGCGCCCAAACCGGGGAGCTGTTTTTT. Its protein product is CASSISAQTGELFF. Filled out from reference TRBV19 and TRBJ2-2, the complete variable domain reads DGGITQSPKYLFRKEGQNVTLSCEQNLNHDAMYWYRQDPGQGLRLIYYSQIVNDFQKGDIAEGYSVSREKKESFPLTVTSAQKNPTAFYLCASSISAQTGELFFGEGSRLTVL.

V and J are TRBV28 and TRBJ2-3; possible D gene TRBD2, 6 bases. This CDR3 is 11 amino acids long. The germline V and J ends were trimmed by 4 bases and 11 bases, with 10 bases remaining between them. Germline CDR1 is MDHEN and CDR2 is SYDVKM. The CDR3 here is CASSWDWGQYF. CDR3 bases: TGTGCCAGCAGTTGGGACTGGGGGCAGTATTTT.

This clonotype has only a few counts. The rearrangement uses TRBV19 and TRBJ1-5, with D hard to call. Germline V CDR1 and CDR2: LNHDA, SQIVND (reference sequence). The CDR3 sequence is 14 residues long. Deletions cut 2 bases from V and 6 bases from J, with 11 bases between. CDR3 loop: CASSISSSGQPQHF. Written as DNA, the CDR3 is TGTGCCAGTAGTATATCCTCGAGCGGTCAGCCCCAGCATTTT.

This clonotype was seen many times. The chain has TRBV29-1 and TRBJ2-3; 8 positions agree with TRBD1. Germline CDR1 and CDR2: SQVTM and ANQGSEA. The CDR3 has 14 residues. V lost 3 bases and J lost 8; bases outside the gene matches: 10. CDR3 nucleotide sequence: TGCAGCGTTGAGGCCAGGGGGCAAGGAGGTACGCAGTATTTT. Protein product: CSVEARGQGGTQYF.

This clonotype was seen many times. The chain employs TRBV20-1 and TRBJ2-3; a possible D gene is TRBD2 (6 bases). CDR1 and CDR2 (germline): DFQATT, SNEGSKA (reference sequence). This CDR3 has 12 residues. Trimming stripped 8 bases from V and 2 bases from J, with 11 bases between. The CDR3 region is CSTGLTTDTQYF. CDR3 in DNA: TGCAGTACGGGACTTACCACAGATACGCAGTATTTT.

Of note for this clonotype: Possible read error: a much larger clone is one base away. V gene TRBV20-1 combines with J gene TRBJ2-7; 7 positions agree with TRBD1. The V gene end was trimmed by 6 bases and the J gene end by 8 bases; junction bases not matched to a gene: 10. Germline V gives CDR1 DFQATT, CDR2 SNEGSKA (reference sequence). The CDR3 spans 12 residues. CDR3 bases: TGCAGTGCCCCAACAGGGGTAAGCAAGCAGTACTTC. Translated, it gives CSAPTGVSKQYF.

This clonotype was detected ten times or more. The chain is built from TRBV5-1 and TRBJ1-2; D is undetermined. V dropped 4 bases and J dropped 0 bases, with 10 bases sitting between them. The germline gives CDR1 SGHRS, CDR2 YFSETQ. This CDR3 is 14 amino acids long. In DNA, the CDR3 is TGCGCCAGCAGCAGAATACACCCTAACTATGGCTACACCTTC. This codes for CASSRIHPNYGYTF.

This clonotype was observed many times. CDR3 protein: CASSLARGEQYF. CDR3 in DNA: TGTGCCAGCAGCTTAGCTCGGGGTGAGCAGTACTTC. The chain combines TRBV7-8 with TRBJ2-7; maybe TRBD2 (5 bases). The CDR3 is 12 residues long. The germline V and J ends were trimmed by 0 bases and 7 bases, with 7 bases remaining between them. The germline gives CDR1 SGHVS, CDR2 FQNEAQ. Supplemented by reference TRBV7-8 and TRBJ2-7, the full variable domain reads GAGVSQSPRYKVAKRGQDVALRCDPISGHVSLFWYQQALGQGPEFLTYFQNEAQLDKSGLPSDRFFAERPEGSVSTLKIQRTQQEDSAVYLCASSLARGEQYFGPGTRLTVT.

The chain links TRBV5-5 to TRBJ2-1; 10 bases map to TRBD1. J lost 0 bases, V lost 4 bases, and 10 bases had no gene match. Germline V gene data show CDR1 as SGHKS and CDR2 as YYEKEE (reference sequence). There are 18 residues in the CDR3. The CDR3: CASSRTGGTSSSYNEQFF. In DNA form, the CDR3 reads TGTGCCAGCAGCCGGACAGGGGGTACTAGCAGCTCCTACAATGAGCAGTTCTTC.

The chain uses TRBV6-4 and TRBJ2-1; a possible D gene is TRBD1 (6 bases). Trimming took 5 bases from V and 11 from J, leaving 16 bases between them. The length of the CDR3 is 13 residues. From germline, CDR1 is MRHNA and CDR2 SNTAGT. The CDR3 loop is CASSSSFRGKQFF. The CDR3 DNA is TGTGCCAGCAGTTCGTCTTTCAGGGGCAAGCAGTTCTTC.

This clonotype was seen more than once but under ten times. The V and J genes are TRBV5-1 and TRBJ1-5, with 7 bases identical to TRBD1. Germline CDR1 reads SGHRS; CDR2 reads YFSETQ. The CDR3 extends over 16 amino acids. Trimming removed 4 bases from V and 1 base from J; junction bases left unmatched: 8. CDR3 in amino acids: CASSPGGRESNQPQHF. The CDR3 bases are TGCGCCAGCAGCCCAGGGGGGAGAGAAAGCAATCAGCCCCAGCATTTT.

The chain employs TRBV10-3 and TRBJ2-7, with 7 bases that match TRBD1. This CDR3 region has 13 residues. CDR1 is ENHRY, CDR2 SYGVKD, per germline. Germline trimming cut 7 bases from V and 2 bases from J; bases unmatched to any gene: 5. The CDR3: CAITRDSPYEQYF. Here the CDR3 DNA reads TGTGCCATCACTCGGGACAGCCCCTACGAGCAGTACTTC.

This clonotype was picked up many times. DNA of the CDR3: TGTGCCAGCAGTTTAGCGCACAGGGTTTACGAGCAGTACTTC. It specifies CASSLAHRVYEQYF. This chain connects TRBV12-3 or TRBV12-4 to TRBJ2-7; weak D call: TRBD1 (6 bases). V lost 0 bases and J 4 bases, leaving 10 bases between the germline ends. This CDR3 comprises 14 residues.